This TCR beta chain derives from a study of T cell responses to AZD1222 COVID-19 vaccine. Study-wide results and caveats: Spike-specific TCR breadth and depth were elevated following two AZD1222 doses. Spike was spanned by vaccine-associated CD4 TCRs, with dominance at 160-218 and 743-854.

Worth noting for this clone: Its antigen remains unidentified.

This CDR3 has 13 residues. V gave up 8 bases and J gave up 8 bases, with 18 bases separating them. Germline CDR1 reads SNHLY; CDR2 reads FYNNEI. Profiled with immunoSEQ multiplex PCR; TCRdb holds only in-frame clones, not every one. The sample has 130,000 to 150,000 clones; over 75% are singletons. Sequenced here: peripheral blood, sampled 28 days after the second dose of the MenACWY control vaccine. The sequence was obtained from an adult who received the MenACWY meningococcal vaccine as a control. The chain employs TRBV2 and TRBJ1-2; tentatively, D is TRBD1 (6 bases). DNA for the CDR3: TGTGCCAGCCTCTCAGGGGCGTTACGGGGCTACACCTTC. It translates to CASLSGALRGYTF.